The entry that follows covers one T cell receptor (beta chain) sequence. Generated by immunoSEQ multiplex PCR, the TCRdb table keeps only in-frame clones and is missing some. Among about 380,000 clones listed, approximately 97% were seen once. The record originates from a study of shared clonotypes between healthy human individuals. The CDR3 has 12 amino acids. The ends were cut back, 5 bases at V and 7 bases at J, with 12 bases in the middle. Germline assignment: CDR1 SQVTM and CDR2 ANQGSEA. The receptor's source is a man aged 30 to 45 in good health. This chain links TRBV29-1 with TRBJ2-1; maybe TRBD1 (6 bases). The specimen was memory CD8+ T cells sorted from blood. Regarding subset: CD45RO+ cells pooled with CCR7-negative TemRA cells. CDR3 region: CSVNRQANEQFF. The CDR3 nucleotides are TGCAGCGTTAATAGACAGGCTAATGAGCAGTTCTTC.